The T cell receptor (beta chain) described here comes from a study of CXCR3-negative and CXCR3-positive naive CD8 T cells. CDR1 and CDR2 (germline): SEHNR, FQNEAQ (reference sequence). The CDR3 length is 17 residues. The study made its TRB cDNA libraries by 5' RACE, adding UMI labels. With the 5' RACE reads reprocessed, TCRdb shows one record per CDR3 protein and no DNA. Its clone listing holds about 98,000 distinct CDR3 sequences. General study results and limits: CXCR3-expressing naive cells carried TRB CDR3s more hydrophobic than those of CXCR3-negative naive cells. Memory, not naive, CXCR3-negative and CXCR3-positive cells differed in TRBV-TRBJ usage. After cryopreservation, expression of CXCR3 was partially reduced, and most assays were run with fresh PBMCs.

With regard to this clonotype: Antigen specificity is unknown.

The sequence was collected from a human donor in good health. Some clones in this sample may be carry-over from other donors' samples. This chain uses TRBV7-9 with TRBJ2-7; the D gene TCRdb calls, TRBD2, cannot be checked with no DNA. The specimen was naive CXCR3+ CD8+ T cells from blood. The subset denotes: CD45RO-CCR7+CD27+CD95- naive CD8+ T cells expressing CXCR3 (TNR3+). This CDR3 reads CASTGLPLAGAIYEQYF.